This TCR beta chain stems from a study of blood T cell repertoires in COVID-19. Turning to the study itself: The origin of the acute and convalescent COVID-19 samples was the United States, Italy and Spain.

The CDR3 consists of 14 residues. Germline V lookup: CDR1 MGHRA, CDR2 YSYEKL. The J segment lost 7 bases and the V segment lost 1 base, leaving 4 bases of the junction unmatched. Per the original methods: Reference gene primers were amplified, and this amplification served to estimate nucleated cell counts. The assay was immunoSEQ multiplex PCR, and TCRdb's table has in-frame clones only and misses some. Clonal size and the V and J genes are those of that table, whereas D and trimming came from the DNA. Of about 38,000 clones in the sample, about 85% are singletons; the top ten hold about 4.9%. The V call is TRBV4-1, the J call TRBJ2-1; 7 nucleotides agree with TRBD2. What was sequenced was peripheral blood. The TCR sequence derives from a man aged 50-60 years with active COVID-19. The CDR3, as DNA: TGCGCCAGCAGCCAAGTCCCGGGGGGTAATGAGCAGTTCTTC. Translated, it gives CASSQVPGGNEQFF.